This T cell receptor (beta chain) was observed in a study of response to subunit inactivated influenza vaccine. This clonotype was detected a few times. A single record per CDR3 protein comes from TCRdb applying MiXCR to the RT-PCR reads. The table shows more than 600,000 distinct CDR3 sequences, with 18% occurring only once. Germline V gene data show CDR1 as SGHTA and CDR2 as FQGTGA. This CDR3 has 15 residues. Deletions cut 5 bases from V and 0 bases from J, with 11 bases between. This TCR came from a middle-aged man who received an inactivated influenza vaccine. The chain has TRBV7-3 and TRBJ2-1; no clear D gene. Sequencing was performed on PBMCs from blood, taken around 5 days after vaccination. The CDR3 protein is CASSPYASSYNEQFF. DNA for the CDR3: TGTGCCAGCAGCCCCTACGCGAGCTCCTACAATGAGCAGTTCTTC.